Listed below are T cell receptor beta chains from one sample, sequenced in a study of T cell responses to AZD1222 COVID-19 vaccine. This table comes from immunoSEQ multiplex PCR, and its TCRdb copy is limited to in-frame clones, with some not included. The sample has approximately 190,000 clones; 85% to 95% are singletons. The material sequenced was peripheral blood, taken on day 0 of AZD1222 vaccination. The source is an adult in good health. The conserved cysteine and the conserved F or W are not part of the CDR3 here.

>TRBV7-2
ASSLAHRAGGETQY
>TRBV2
ASSLGNLGFDTIY
>TRBV2
ASSDWGEVKNIQY
>TRBV2
ASKPGQGYTIY
>TRBV24-1
ATSDHRTGSYEQY
>TRBV9
ASSVVALSGGRETQY
>TRBV5-1
ASSFRDSARHNEQF
>TRBV3-1/TRBV3-2
ASSQFTAGTGNTEAF
>TRBV6-5
ASRLVKGADTEAF
>TRBV27
ASSSTSSGTYEQY
>TRBV19
ASSTRGQWGNQPQH
>TRBV7-9
ASSFFNGGSAEAF
>TRBV7-2
ASSKDGTVTSGNTIY
>TRBV6-1
ASSEPRRGNTIY
>TRBV19
ASTRTGGTNEKLF
>TRBV5-8
ASSLFGGGNTEAF
>TRBV6-5
ASKGTAAYEQY
>TRBV18
ASSPGTLPTISGNTIY
>TRBV4-1
ASSPGGLENQPQH
>TRBV5-4
ASSFRSGRGSYEQY
>TRBV6-4
ASSDSGRVPGELF
>TRBV11-2
ASSLDEWTQAF